The clone carrying this TCR beta chain was seen a few times. Its antigen remains unknown. These data come from a study of cytomegalovirus exposure and HLA in healthy donors. Findings of the study overall: Specificity of three CMV-associated chains for CMV antigens was verified in vitro. In a later analysis, TCR beta V- and J-gene trimming showed a link to a missense DCLRE1C variant. Differences between HLA loci emerged in a later analysis of TCR association rates, with DRB1 most and HLA-C fewest.

The germline CDR1 and CDR2 sequences are MNHEY and SMNVEV (reference sequence). This CDR3 is built from 14 residues. V was cut by 1 base and J by 3 bases, with 9 bases left in between. The PCR had 60 Vbeta and 13 Jbeta primers. Libraries were prepared by immunoSEQ multiplex PCR; TCRdb keeps only in-frame clonotypes and omits some of them. Of about 160,000 clones in the sample, roughly 82% are singletons; the top ten hold roughly a tenth. The sample consisted of PBMCs. The rearrangement links TRBV27 to TRBJ1-1; D is unresolved. The clonotype originates from a man in his fifties in good health and CMV-seropositive. This CDR3 is CASSLWPGYTEAFF. The CDR3, as DNA: TGTGCCAGCAGTTTATGGCCAGGCTACACTGAAGCTTTCTTT.